A selection of T cell receptor beta chains follows, all from one sample in a study of T cells in Graves' hyperthyroidism and ophthalmopathy. TCRdb analysed the multiplex PCR reads with MiXCR anew, one entry per CDR3 protein. The repertoire includes around 500,000 distinct CDR3 sequences, 14% of them detected once, and over 11% sits in the top ten. The sequenced material came from blood. These receptors all stem from a woman aged 35 to 49 with Graves' hyperthyroidism. Both conserved end residues are part of each CDR3. The D gene is left open where the match is weak. Rows give clone size only sometimes, using once, few, many, or a class for an expanded clone.

v_call: TRBV7-8; d_call: NA; j_call: TRBJ2-3; clone_size: few; cdr3_aa: CASSLLAPGTDTQYF; cdr3_nt: TGTGCCAGCAGCTTACTTGCTCCCGGCACAGATACGCAGTATTTT
v_call: TRBV7-9; d_call: TRBD1; j_call: TRBJ2-1; clone_size: NA; cdr3_aa: CASRNPRLTDRVTYNEQFF; cdr3_nt: TGTGCCAGCAGAAACCCAAGACTCACCGACAGGGTAACCTACAATGAGCAGTTCTTC
v_call: TRBV5-1; d_call: NA; j_call: TRBJ2-1; clone_size: once; cdr3_aa: CASSLAQSGTYNEQFF; cdr3_nt: TGCGCCAGCAGCTTGGCACAGAGCGGGACATACAATGAGCAGTTCTTC
v_call: TRBV2; d_call: NA; j_call: TRBJ2-3; clone_size: many; cdr3_aa: CASSAEFIRLSTDTQYF; cdr3_nt: TGTGCCAGCAGTGCGGAATTCATCCGTTTAAGCACAGATACGCAGTATTTT
v_call: TRBV28; d_call: NA; j_call: TRBJ2-6; clone_size: many; cdr3_aa: CASSSRVSGANVLTF; cdr3_nt: TGTGCCAGCAGTTCCAGAGTTTCTGGGGCCAACGTCCTGACTTTC
v_call: TRBV11-2; d_call: NA; j_call: TRBJ2-7; clone_size: many; cdr3_aa: CASSLTHSSPSSGYEQYF; cdr3_nt: TGTGCCAGCAGCTTAACACACTCCAGCCCCAGCTCAGGGTACGAGCAGTACTTC
v_call: TRBV7-8; d_call: TRBD2; j_call: TRBJ2-1; clone_size: many; cdr3_aa: CASSLAGTSGRADNEQFF; cdr3_nt: TGTGCCAGCAGCTTAGCTGGGACTAGCGGGAGGGCCGACAATGAGCAGTTCTTC
v_call: TRBV7-2; d_call: TRBD2; j_call: TRBJ2-5; clone_size: many; cdr3_aa: CASSLAGTSGQETQYF; cdr3_nt: TGTGCCAGCAGCTTAGCCGGGACTAGCGGACAAGAGACCCAGTACTTC
v_call: TRBV20-1; d_call: TRBD2; j_call: TRBJ2-1; clone_size: many; cdr3_aa: CSAANSGRSNEQFF; cdr3_nt: TGCAGTGCGGCGAATAGCGGGAGGTCCAATGAGCAGTTCTTC
v_call: TRBV28; d_call: TRBD1; j_call: TRBJ1-6; clone_size: many; cdr3_aa: CASSLSWTGYNSPLHF; cdr3_nt: TGTGCCAGCAGTTTATCTTGGACAGGGTATAATTCACCCCTCCACTTT
v_call: TRBV28; d_call: NA; j_call: TRBJ1-6; clone_size: many; cdr3_aa: CASSFWDGGDSPLHF; cdr3_nt: TGTGCCAGCAGTTTCTGGGACGGTGGGGATTCACCCCTCCACTTT
v_call: TRBV4-1; d_call: TRBD1; j_call: TRBJ2-5; clone_size: few; cdr3_aa: CASSQDSGGETQYF; cdr3_nt: TGCGCCAGCAGCCAAGATTCAGGGGGTGAGACCCAGTACTTC
v_call: TRBV28; d_call: NA; j_call: TRBJ2-7; clone_size: many; cdr3_aa: CASSLLGGYEQYF; cdr3_nt: TGTGCCAGCAGTTTATTAGGAGGCTACGAGCAGTACTTC
v_call: TRBV28; d_call: NA; j_call: TRBJ1-5; clone_size: many; cdr3_aa: CASSLSGRGNQPQHF; cdr3_nt: TGTGCCAGCAGTTTATCGGGTAGGGGCAATCAGCCCCAGCATTTT
v_call: TRBV3-1; d_call: NA; j_call: TRBJ2-1; clone_size: NA; cdr3_aa: CASSDTGLANEQFF; cdr3_nt: TGTGCCAGCAGTGACACAGGGCTGGCCAATGAGCAGTTCTTC
v_call: TRBV28; d_call: NA; j_call: TRBJ1-1; clone_size: many; cdr3_aa: CASSLGASADTEAFF; cdr3_nt: TGTGCCAGCAGCCTGGGGGCCTCGGCGGACACTGAAGCTTTCTTT
v_call: TRBV5-6; d_call: NA; j_call: TRBJ1-2; clone_size: few; cdr3_aa: CASSYGRNYGYTF; cdr3_nt: TGTGCCAGCAGCTACGGACGGAACTATGGCTACACCTTC
v_call: TRBV27; d_call: TRBD2; j_call: TRBJ2-7; clone_size: NA; cdr3_aa: CASSLSLAGNEQYF; cdr3_nt: TGTGCCAGCAGTTTATCACTAGCGGGAAACGAGCAGTACTTC
v_call: TRBV6-1; d_call: NA; j_call: TRBJ1-1; clone_size: few; cdr3_aa: CASSEFRGDTEAFF; cdr3_nt: TGTGCCAGCAGTGAATTTCGGGGAGACACTGAAGCTTTCTTT
v_call: TRBV24-1; d_call: TRBD2; j_call: TRBJ2-1; clone_size: few; cdr3_aa: CATSDGGLAGGEQFF; cdr3_nt: TGTGCCACCAGTGATGGGGGACTAGCGGGGGGTGAGCAGTTCTTC
v_call: TRBV9; d_call: NA; j_call: TRBJ2-7; clone_size: NA; cdr3_aa: CASSVAWGAYEQYF; cdr3_nt: TGTGCCAGCAGCGTAGCCTGGGGAGCTTACGAGCAGTACTTC
v_call: TRBV6-2/TRBV6-3; d_call: TRBD1; j_call: TRBJ2-7; clone_size: few; cdr3_aa: CASSYPGQGAYEQYF; cdr3_nt: TGTGCCAGCAGTTACCCCGGACAGGGAGCCTACGAGCAGTACTTC
v_call: TRBV7-9; d_call: TRBD1; j_call: TRBJ1-1; clone_size: many; cdr3_aa: CASSLGTGLEAFF; cdr3_nt: TGTGCCAGCAGCTTAGGGACAGGCCTTGAAGCTTTCTTT
v_call: TRBV2; d_call: TRBD1; j_call: TRBJ1-6; clone_size: many; cdr3_aa: CASSEGQGNSPLHF; cdr3_nt: TGTGCCAGCAGTGAGGGACAGGGAAATTCACCCCTCCACTTT
v_call: TRBV20-1; d_call: NA; j_call: TRBJ2-5; clone_size: many; cdr3_aa: CSARLALETQYF; cdr3_nt: TGCAGTGCTAGATTAGCATTAGAGACCCAGTACTTC
v_call: TRBV3-1; d_call: TRBD1; j_call: TRBJ2-6; clone_size: many; cdr3_aa: CASSQTGTGSSGANVLTF; cdr3_nt: TGTGCCAGCAGCCAAACCGGGACAGGTAGCTCTGGGGCCAACGTCCTGACTTTC
v_call: TRBV15; d_call: NA; j_call: TRBJ2-7; clone_size: NA; cdr3_aa: CATGDKESSYEQYF; cdr3_nt: TGTGCCACCGGGGATAAGGAGAGCTCCTACGAGCAGTACTTC
v_call: TRBV28; d_call: TRBD2; j_call: TRBJ2-3; clone_size: few; cdr3_aa: CASSPIAGGPVDTQYF; cdr3_nt: TGTGCCAGCAGCCCGATAGCGGGAGGGCCAGTAGATACGCAGTATTTT
v_call: TRBV5-1; d_call: NA; j_call: TRBJ2-1; clone_size: NA; cdr3_aa: CASSSQRQMGQFF; cdr3_nt: TGCGCCAGCAGCTCTCAGCGGCAAATGGGGCAGTTCTTC
v_call: TRBV9; d_call: NA; j_call: TRBJ1-6; clone_size: few; cdr3_aa: CASSVGGSGSPLHF; cdr3_nt: TGTGCCAGCAGCGTAGGGGGTTCAGGGTCACCCCTCCACTTT
v_call: TRBV20-1; d_call: TRBD2; j_call: TRBJ2-5; clone_size: NA; cdr3_aa: CSAIRPSGVETQYF; cdr3_nt: TGCAGTGCTATAAGACCCAGCGGGGTGGAGACCCAGTACTTC